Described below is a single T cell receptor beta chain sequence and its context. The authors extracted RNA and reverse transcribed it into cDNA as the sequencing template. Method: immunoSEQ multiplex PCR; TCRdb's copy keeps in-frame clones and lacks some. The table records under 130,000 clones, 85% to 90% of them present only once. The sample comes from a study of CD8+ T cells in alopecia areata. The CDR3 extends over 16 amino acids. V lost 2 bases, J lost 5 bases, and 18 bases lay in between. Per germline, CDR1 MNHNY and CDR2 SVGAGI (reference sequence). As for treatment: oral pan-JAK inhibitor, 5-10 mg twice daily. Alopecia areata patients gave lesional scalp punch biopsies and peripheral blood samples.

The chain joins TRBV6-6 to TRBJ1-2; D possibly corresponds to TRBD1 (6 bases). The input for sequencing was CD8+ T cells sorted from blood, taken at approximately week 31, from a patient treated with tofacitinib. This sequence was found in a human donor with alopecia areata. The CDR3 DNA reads TGTGCCAGCAGTTACAGCGCGGGGGGGGCCCAGTATGGCTACACCTTC. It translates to CASSYSAGGAQYGYTF.